This section outlines one T cell receptor (beta chain) sequence together with its context. Its cognate antigen is unknown. The source of the sample is a study of cytomegalovirus exposure and HLA in healthy donors. Study-level points and caveats: Investigators reported 150 to 200 TCR beta chains as tied to cytomegalovirus.

This CDR3 region has 20 residues. The PCR employed 60 Vbeta primers together with 13 Jbeta primers. Repertoires were generated with immunoSEQ multiplex PCR, while TCRdb's copy carries only in-frame clones and drops some. The data hold fewer than 120,000 clones, with around four fifths observed a single time. The sample was PBMCs. The sequence was obtained from a woman in her fifties or sixties in good health and CMV-seropositive. V usage is TRBV21-1 and J usage is TRBJ2-6; the table's D gene call, TRBD1, was not cross checked with the DNA. TRBV21-1 corresponds to a pseudogene. The CDR3 DNA follows: TGTGCCAGCAGCCGGGACAAAGAAGTTTGTTCGGCGTCTGGGGCCAACGTCCTGACTTTC. Translated, it gives CASSRDKEVCSASGANVLTF.